A single sample gave rise to the 15 T cell receptor beta chains below, sequenced in a study of T cell repertoires in cytomegalovirus infection. Using its own MiXCR run on the reads, TCRdb lists one record per CDR3 protein. This table has 130,000 or so distinct CDR3 sequences, approximately 5.9% appearing once. The specimen sequenced was PBMCs. All receptors come from a human donor in good health (CMV status not recorded). Some clones in this sample may be carry-over from other donors' samples.

This clonotype was found a few times. The chain combines TRBV2 with TRBJ1-5, with unresolved D. V was cut by 3 bases and J by 4 bases, with 4 bases left in between. CDR3 length equals 12 residues. The germline gives CDR1 SNHLY, CDR2 FYNNEI. The CDR3 DNA sequence: TGTGCCAGCAGTGAGCTAAATCAGCCCCAGCATTTT. It is translated as CASSELNQPQHF.

The rearrangement joins TRBV7-9 to TRBJ1-5, with D hard to call. CDR1 and CDR2 (germline): SEHNR, FQNEAQ (reference sequence). V lost 3 bases and J lost 3, with 3 bases in between. The CDR3 is made up of 12 amino acids. DNA for the CDR3: TGTGCCAGCAGCTTTACCAATCAGCCCCAGCATTTT. It codes for CASSFTNQPQHF.

As regards this clonotype: Possible read error: a much larger clone is one base away. The genes are TRBV12-3 or TRBV12-4 and TRBJ2-2; 7 positions agree with TRBD1. This CDR3 has 15 amino acids. The CDR3: CASSPDRANSGELFF. As DNA, the CDR3 is TGTGCCAGCAGTCCCGACAGGGCGAACTCCGGGGAGCTGTTTTTT.

This clonotype was counted ten times or more. J is TRBJ1-2 and V is TRBV4-1; 7 bases align to TRBD1. This CDR3 is built from 15 residues. The ends lost 1 base at V and 8 bases at J; junction bases unmatched: 10. Germline CDR1 and CDR2: MGHRA and YSYEKL. The CDR3 loop is CASSQVDRENAGYTF. The CDR3 DNA reads TGCGCCAGCAGCCAAGTTGACAGGGAGAACGCGGGCTACACCTTC.

In its sample, this clonotype was seen many times. The rearrangement joins TRBV2 to TRBJ2-5; the match to TRBD2 covers 8 bases. Germline V gene sequence: CDR1 SNHLY, CDR2 FYNNEI. The CDR3 has 16 residues. J was trimmed by 3 bases and V by 7 bases; bases with no gene match: 13. The CDR3 is CASKWSTGGAEETQYF. In DNA form, the CDR3 reads TGTGCCAGCAAGTGGTCTACCGGGGGGGCAGAAGAGACCCAGTACTTC. The variable domain in full, with the rest retrieved from reference TRBV2 and TRBJ2-5, is EPEVTQTPSHQVTQMGQEVILRCVPISNHLYFYWYRQILGQKVEFLVSFYNNEISEKSEIFDDQFSVERPDGSNFTLKIRSTKLEDSAMYFCASKWSTGGAEETQYFGPGTRLLVL.

The chain employs TRBV5-1 and TRBJ2-3; 14 bases map to TRBD2. Germline V gene sequence: CDR1 SGHRS, CDR2 YFSETQ. CDR3 length equals 15 residues. With V trimmed by 4 bases and J by 6 bases, 4 bases remained unmatched. The CDR3 coding sequence is TGCGCCAGCAGCGGGGGACTAGCGGGGGTGGATACGCAGTATTTT. Translation gives CASSGGLAGVDTQYF.

This clonotype was recorded at least ten times. The chain carries TRBV7-8 and TRBJ1-5; no clear D. Per germline, CDR1 SGHVS and CDR2 FQNEAQ. The V gene lost 0 bases and the J gene lost 2 bases, with 11 bases spanning the gap. CDR3 size: 16 residues. The CDR3 DNA reads TGTGCCAGCAGCTTAGCGGTTCGGTTAGGCAATCAGCCCCAGCATTTT. Translated: CASSLAVRLGNQPQHF.

This clonotype came up many times. The V gene is TRBV7-2, the J gene TRBJ2-5; D may be TRBD2 (5 bases). The CDR3 has 14 residues. Germline V gene sequence: CDR1 SGHTA, CDR2 FQGNSA. V was cut by 1 base and J by 4 bases, with 10 bases left in between. Here the CDR3 DNA reads TGTGCCAGCAGCTTAGGGTCAGGAGGAGAGACCCAGTACTTC. This gives the protein CASSLGSGGETQYF.

This clonotype was seen repeatedly, ten times or more. V gene TRBV7-9 combines with J gene TRBJ1-2; 8 bases match TRBD1. The germline V gene has CDR1 SEHNR and CDR2 FQNEAQ (reference sequence). CDR3 length: 14 amino acids. V gave up 5 bases and J gave up 4 bases; unmatched junction bases: 6. The CDR3 region is CASSQDRGSYGYTF. CDR3 DNA: TGTGCCAGCAGCCAAGACAGGGGTAGCTATGGCTACACCTTC.

This clonotype was seen many times. The chain uses TRBV12-3 or TRBV12-4 and TRBJ1-3; D ambiguous. The V end lost 0 bases, the J end lost 3 bases, and 3 bases lay between the germline ends. CDR3 length equals 13 residues. Written as DNA, the CDR3 is TGTGCCAGCAGTTTAGCTCTTGGAAACACCATATATTTT. Its translation: CASSLALGNTIYF.

The gene calls are TRBV5-1 and TRBJ2-7, with TRBD1 as a possible D gene (6 bases). V lost 0 bases to trimming and J lost 2 bases, with 9 bases between them. Germline V gives CDR1 SGHRS, CDR2 YFSETQ. The CDR3 sequence is 14 residues long. This chain's CDR3 is CASSLAQGTYEQYF. CDR3 bases: TGCGCCAGCAGCTTGGCACAGGGAACCTACGAGCAGTACTTC.

This clonotype was found many times. The chain employs TRBV7-3 and TRBJ2-1, with TRBD2 as a possible D gene (5 bases). The germline V gene has CDR1 SGHTA and CDR2 FQGTGA. V lost 5 bases and J 5 bases, leaving 7 bases between the germline ends. This CDR3 has 12 amino acids. CDR3 in amino acids: CASSDGNNEQFF. The CDR3 coding sequence is TGTGCCAGCAGCGACGGGAACAATGAGCAGTTCTTC. Full variable domain (missing parts from reference TRBV7-3 and TRBJ2-1): GAGVSQTPSNKVTEKGKYVELRCDPISGHTALYWYRQSLGQGPEFLIYFQGTGAADDSGLPNDRFFAVRPEGSVSTLKIQRTERGDSAVYLCASSDGNNEQFFGPGTRLTVL.

This clonotype was recorded at least ten times. The gene calls are TRBV15 and TRBJ1-4; D may be TRBD1 (6 bases). The CDR3 is made up of 15 amino acids. Looked up from germline, CDR1 is LNHNV and CDR2 is YYDKDF (reference sequence). V lost 5 bases and J 0 bases, leaving 10 bases between the germline ends. The CDR3 here is CATSRQDATNEKLFF. The CDR3 coding sequence is TGTGCCACCAGCCGACAGGACGCAACTAATGAAAAACTGTTTTTT.

This clonotype was counted at least ten times. This chain joins TRBV7-3 and TRBJ2-7, with 8 nucleotides matching TRBD2. V shed 5 bases and J 3 bases; nucleotides not matched to a gene: 6. The CDR3 has 14 amino acids. CDR1 and CDR2 (germline): SGHTA, FQGTGA. In nucleotides, the CDR3 is TGTGCCAGCAGCCGTAGCGGGGAGTTCTACGAGCAGTACTTC. Its protein product is CASSRSGEFYEQYF.

This clonotype showed up many times. The rearrangement links TRBV12-3 or TRBV12-4 to TRBJ1-2; D may be TRBD1 (6 bases). The CDR3 contains 13 residues. The V gene lost 6 bases and the J gene lost 2 bases, with 10 bases spanning the gap. This chain's CDR3 is CASRLTGNYGYTF. The DNA for the CDR3 is TGTGCCAGCAGGCTGACAGGAAACTATGGCTACACCTTC.